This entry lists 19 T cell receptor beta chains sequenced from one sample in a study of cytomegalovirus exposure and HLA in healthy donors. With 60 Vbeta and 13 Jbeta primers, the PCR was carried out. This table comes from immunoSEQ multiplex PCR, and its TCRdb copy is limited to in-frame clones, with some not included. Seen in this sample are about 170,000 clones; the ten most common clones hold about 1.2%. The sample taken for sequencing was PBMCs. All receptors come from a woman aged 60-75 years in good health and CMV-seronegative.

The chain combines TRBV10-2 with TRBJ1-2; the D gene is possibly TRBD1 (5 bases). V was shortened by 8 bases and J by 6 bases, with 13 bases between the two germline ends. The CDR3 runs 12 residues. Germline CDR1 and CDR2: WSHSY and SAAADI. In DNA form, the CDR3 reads TGCGCCAGCGGCGGAGGGGTGAATGGCTACACCTTC. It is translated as CASGGGVNGYTF.

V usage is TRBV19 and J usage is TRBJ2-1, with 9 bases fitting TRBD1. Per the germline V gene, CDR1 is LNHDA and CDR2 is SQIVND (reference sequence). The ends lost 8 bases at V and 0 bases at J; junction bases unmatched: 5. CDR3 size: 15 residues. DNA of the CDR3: TGTGCCAGTCGGGACAGGGTGAGCTCCTACAATGAGCAGTTCTTC. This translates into CASRDRVSSYNEQFF.

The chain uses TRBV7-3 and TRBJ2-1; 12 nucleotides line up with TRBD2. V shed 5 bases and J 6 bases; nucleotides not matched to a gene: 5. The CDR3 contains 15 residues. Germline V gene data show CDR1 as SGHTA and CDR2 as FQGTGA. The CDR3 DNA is TGTGCCAGCAGCCTAGCGGGAGGGCCATTCAATGAGCAGTTCTTC. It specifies CASSLAGGPFNEQFF.

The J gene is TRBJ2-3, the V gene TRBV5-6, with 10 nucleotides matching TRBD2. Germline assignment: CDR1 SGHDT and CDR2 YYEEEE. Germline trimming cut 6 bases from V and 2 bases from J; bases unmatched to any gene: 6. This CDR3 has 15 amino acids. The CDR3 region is CASILAGVYTDTQYF. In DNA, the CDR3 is TGTGCCAGCATCCTAGCGGGGGTATACACAGATACGCAGTATTTT.

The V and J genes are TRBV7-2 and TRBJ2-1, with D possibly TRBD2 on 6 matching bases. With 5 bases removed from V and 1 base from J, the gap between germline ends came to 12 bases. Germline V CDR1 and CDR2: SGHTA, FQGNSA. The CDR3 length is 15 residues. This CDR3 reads CASSLGTASYNEQFF. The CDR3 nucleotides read TGTGCCAGCAGCCTAGGGACTGCTTCCTACAATGAGCAGTTCTTC.

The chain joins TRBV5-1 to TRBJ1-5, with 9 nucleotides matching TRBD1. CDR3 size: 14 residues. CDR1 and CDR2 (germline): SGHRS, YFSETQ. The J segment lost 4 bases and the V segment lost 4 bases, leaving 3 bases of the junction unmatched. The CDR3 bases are TGCGCCAGCAGCGCCGGGACAGGGAATCAGCCCCAGCATTTT. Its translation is CASSAGTGNQPQHF.

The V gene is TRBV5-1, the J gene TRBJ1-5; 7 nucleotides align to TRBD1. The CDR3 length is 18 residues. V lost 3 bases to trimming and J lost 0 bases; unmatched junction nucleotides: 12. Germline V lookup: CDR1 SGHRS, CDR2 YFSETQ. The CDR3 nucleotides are TGCGCCAGCAGCTCCGGGACAGCGCCTTGGGATAGCAATCAGCCCCAGCATTTT. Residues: CASSSGTAPWDSNQPQHF.

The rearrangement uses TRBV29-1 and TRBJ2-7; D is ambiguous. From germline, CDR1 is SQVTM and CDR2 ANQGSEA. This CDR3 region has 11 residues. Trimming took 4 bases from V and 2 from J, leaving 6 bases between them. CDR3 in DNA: TGCAGCGTTGTACGGGCCTACGAGCAGTACTTC. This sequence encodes CSVVRAYEQYF.

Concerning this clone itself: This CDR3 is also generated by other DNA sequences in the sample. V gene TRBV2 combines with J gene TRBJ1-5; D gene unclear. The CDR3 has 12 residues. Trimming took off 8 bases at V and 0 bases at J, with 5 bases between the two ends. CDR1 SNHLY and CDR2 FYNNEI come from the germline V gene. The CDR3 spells CASRDSNQPQHF. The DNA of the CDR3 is TGTGCCAGCCGGGATAGCAATCAGCCCCAGCATTTT.

The CDR3 protein is CASSLHLSSSYNEQFF. CDR3 coding DNA: TGTGCCAGCAGCTTGCATTTATCGAGCTCCTACAATGAGCAGTTCTTC. The V and J genes are TRBV5-4 and TRBJ2-1; no reliable D call. V was pared by 1 base and J by 0 bases, with 11 bases between. CDR1 and CDR2 (germline): SGHNT, YYREEE (reference sequence). This CDR3 has 16 residues.

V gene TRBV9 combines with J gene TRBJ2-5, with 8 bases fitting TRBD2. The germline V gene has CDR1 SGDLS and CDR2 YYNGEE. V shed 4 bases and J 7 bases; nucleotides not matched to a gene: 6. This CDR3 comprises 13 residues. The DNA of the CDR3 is TGTGCCAGCAGCTACGGGACTAGGGGGACCCAGTACTTC. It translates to CASSYGTRGTQYF.

CDR3 loop: CASRTSGGDTQYF. In DNA, the CDR3 is TGTGCCAGCCGGACTAGCGGGGGGGATACGCAGTATTTT. The rearrangement links TRBV19 to TRBJ2-3; TRBD2 aligns across 14 bases. CDR3 length: 13 residues. Germline CDR1 and CDR2: LNHDA and SQIVND (reference sequence). With 9 bases clipped from V and 6 bases from J, the junction kept 2 bases outside the gene matches.

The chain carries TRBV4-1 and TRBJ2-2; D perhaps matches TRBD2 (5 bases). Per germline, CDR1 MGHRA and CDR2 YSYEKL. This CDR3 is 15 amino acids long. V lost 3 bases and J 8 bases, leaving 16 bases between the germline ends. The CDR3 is CASSQRVGWTGELFF. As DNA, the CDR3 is TGCGCCAGCAGCCAGAGGGTCGGTTGGACGGGGGAGCTGTTTTTT.

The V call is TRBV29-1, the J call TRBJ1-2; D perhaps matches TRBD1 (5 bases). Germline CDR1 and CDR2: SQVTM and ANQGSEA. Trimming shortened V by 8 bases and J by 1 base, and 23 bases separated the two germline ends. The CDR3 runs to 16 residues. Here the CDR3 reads CSFKQGTQVGNYGYTF. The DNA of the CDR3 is TGCAGCTTCAAGCAGGGAACCCAAGTTGGTAACTATGGCTACACCTTC.

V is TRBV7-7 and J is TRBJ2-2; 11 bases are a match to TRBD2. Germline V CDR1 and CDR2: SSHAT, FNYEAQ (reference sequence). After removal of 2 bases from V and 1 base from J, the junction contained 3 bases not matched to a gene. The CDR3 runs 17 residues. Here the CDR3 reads CASSLTSGSLNTGELFF. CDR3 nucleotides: TGTGCCAGCAGCTTAACTAGCGGGAGCTTGAACACCGGGGAGCTGTTTTTT.

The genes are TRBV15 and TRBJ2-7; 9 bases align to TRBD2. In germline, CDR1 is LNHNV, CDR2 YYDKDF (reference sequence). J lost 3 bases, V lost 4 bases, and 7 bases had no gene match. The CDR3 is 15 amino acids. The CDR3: CATSTELAGFYEQYF. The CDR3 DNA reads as TGTGCCACCAGCACCGAGCTAGCGGGATTCTACGAGCAGTACTTC.

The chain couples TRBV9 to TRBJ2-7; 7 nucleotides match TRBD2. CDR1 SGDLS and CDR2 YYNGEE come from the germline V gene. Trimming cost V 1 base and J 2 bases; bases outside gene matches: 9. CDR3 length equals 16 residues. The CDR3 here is CASSVRGEGWTYEQYF. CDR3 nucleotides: TGTGCCAGCAGCGTACGGGGGGAGGGGTGGACCTACGAGCAGTACTTC.

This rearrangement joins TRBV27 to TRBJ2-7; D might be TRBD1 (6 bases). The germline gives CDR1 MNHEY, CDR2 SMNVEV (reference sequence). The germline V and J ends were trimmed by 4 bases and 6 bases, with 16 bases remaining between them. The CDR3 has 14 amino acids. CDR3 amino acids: CASSSPNRVGEQYF. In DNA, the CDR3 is TGTGCCAGCAGTTCCCCCAACAGGGTTGGCGAGCAGTACTTC.

CDR3 amino acids: CASSTGESGEKLFF. Here the CDR3 DNA reads TGCGCCAGCAGTACAGGGGAGTCAGGAGAAAAACTGTTTTTT. The V call is TRBV5-1, the J call TRBJ1-4, with 7 bases identical to TRBD1. Germline values: CDR1 SGHRS, CDR2 YFSETQ. After removal of 5 bases from V and 8 bases from J, the junction contained 9 bases not matched to a gene. This CDR3 spans 14 amino acids.